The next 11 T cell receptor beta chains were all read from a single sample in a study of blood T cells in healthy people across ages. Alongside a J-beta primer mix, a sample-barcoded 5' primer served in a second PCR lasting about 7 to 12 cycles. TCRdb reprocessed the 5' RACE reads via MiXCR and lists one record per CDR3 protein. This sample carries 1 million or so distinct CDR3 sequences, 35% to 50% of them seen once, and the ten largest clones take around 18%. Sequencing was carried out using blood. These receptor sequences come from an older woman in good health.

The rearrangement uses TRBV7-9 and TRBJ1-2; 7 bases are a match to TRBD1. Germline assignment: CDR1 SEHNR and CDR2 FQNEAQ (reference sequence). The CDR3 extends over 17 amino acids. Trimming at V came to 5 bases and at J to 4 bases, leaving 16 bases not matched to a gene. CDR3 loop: CASSQDGSTGRGYGYTF. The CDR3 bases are TGTGCCAGCAGCCAAGATGGGTCGACAGGGAGGGGCTATGGCTACACCTTC. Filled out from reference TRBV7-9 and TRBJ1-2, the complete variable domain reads DTGVSQNPRHKITKRGQNVTFRCDPISEHNRLYWYRQTLGQGPEFLTYFQNEAQLEKSRLLSDRFSAERPKGSFSTLEIQRTEQGDSAMYLCASSQDGSTGRGYGYTFGSGTRLTVV.

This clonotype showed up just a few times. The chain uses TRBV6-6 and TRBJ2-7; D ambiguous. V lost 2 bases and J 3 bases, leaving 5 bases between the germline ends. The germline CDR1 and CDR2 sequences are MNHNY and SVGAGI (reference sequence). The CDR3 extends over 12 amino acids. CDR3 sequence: CASSYTHYEQYF. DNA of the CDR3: TGTGCCAGCAGTTACACCCACTACGAGCAGTACTTC.

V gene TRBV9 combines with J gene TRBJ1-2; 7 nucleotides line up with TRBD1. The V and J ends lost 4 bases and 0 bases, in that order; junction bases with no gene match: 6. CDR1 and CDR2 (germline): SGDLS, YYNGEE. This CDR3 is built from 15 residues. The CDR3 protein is CASSPGQVANYGYTF. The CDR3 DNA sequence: TGTGCCAGCAGCCCTGGACAGGTAGCTAACTATGGCTACACCTTC.

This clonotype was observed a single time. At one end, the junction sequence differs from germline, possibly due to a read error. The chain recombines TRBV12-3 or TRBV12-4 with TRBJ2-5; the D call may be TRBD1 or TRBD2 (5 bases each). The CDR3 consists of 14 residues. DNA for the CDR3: TGTGCCGGCAGTTTGGGGCTAGGAGGAGAGACCCAGTACTTC. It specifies CAGSLGLGGETQYF.

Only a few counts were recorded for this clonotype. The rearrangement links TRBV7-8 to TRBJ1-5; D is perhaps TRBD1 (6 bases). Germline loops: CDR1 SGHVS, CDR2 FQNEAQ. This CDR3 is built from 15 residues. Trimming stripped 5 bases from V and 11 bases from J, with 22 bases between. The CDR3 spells CASSASGGPTRSQHF. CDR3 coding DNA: TGTGCCAGCAGCGCATCCGGGGGCCCAACCCGGTCCCAGCATTTT.

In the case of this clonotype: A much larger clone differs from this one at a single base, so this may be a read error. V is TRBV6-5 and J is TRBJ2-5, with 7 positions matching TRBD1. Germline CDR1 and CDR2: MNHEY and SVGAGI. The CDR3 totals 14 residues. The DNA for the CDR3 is TGTGTCAGCAGTTTCGGGACAGCCAAAGAGACCCAGTACTTC. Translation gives CVSSFGTAKETQYF.

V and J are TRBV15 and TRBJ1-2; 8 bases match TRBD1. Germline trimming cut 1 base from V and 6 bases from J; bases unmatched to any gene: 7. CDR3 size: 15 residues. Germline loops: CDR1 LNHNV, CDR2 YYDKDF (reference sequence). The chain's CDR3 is CATSRGARGQDGYTF. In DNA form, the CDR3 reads TGTGCCACCAGCAGAGGGGCCAGGGGGCAGGATGGCTACACCTTC. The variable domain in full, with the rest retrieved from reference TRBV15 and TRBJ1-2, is DAMVIQNPRYQVTQFGKPVTLSCSQTLNHNVMYWYQQKSSQAPKLLFHYYDKDFNNEADTPDNFQSRRPNTSFCFLDIRSPGLGDTAMYLCATSRGARGQDGYTFGSGTRLTVV.

CDR3 region: CASSCWGGASYEQYF. CDR3 sequence (DNA): TGCGCCAGCAGCTGTTGGGGGGGGGCCTCCTACGAGCAGTACTTC. The chain is built from TRBV5-1 and TRBJ2-7; TRBD2 might be the D (7 bases). The CDR3 extends over 15 amino acids. V dropped 3 bases and J dropped 0 bases, with 13 bases sitting between them. Germline CDR1 reads SGHRS; CDR2 reads YFSETQ.

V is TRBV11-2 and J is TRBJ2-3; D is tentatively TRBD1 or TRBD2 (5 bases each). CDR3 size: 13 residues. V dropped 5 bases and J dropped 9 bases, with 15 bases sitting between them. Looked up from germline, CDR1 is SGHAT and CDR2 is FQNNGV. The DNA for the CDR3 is TGTGCCAGCAGCACCACGGGGCAGAAGACGCAGTATTTT. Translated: CASSTTGQKTQYF.

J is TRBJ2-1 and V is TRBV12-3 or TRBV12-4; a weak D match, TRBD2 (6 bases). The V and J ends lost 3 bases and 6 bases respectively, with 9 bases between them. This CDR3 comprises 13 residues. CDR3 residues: CASSFGGFNEQFF. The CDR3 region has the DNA TGTGCCAGCAGTTTCGGGGGATTCAATGAGCAGTTCTTC.

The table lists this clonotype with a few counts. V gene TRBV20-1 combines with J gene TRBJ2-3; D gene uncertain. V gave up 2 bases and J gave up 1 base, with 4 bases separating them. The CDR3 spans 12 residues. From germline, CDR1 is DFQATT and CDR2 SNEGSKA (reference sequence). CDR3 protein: CSARWGTDTQYF. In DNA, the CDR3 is TGCAGTGCTAGATGGGGCACAGATACGCAGTATTTT.